The clone carrying this T cell receptor beta chain was seen repeatedly, ten times or more. The data are from a study of regulatory T cells in long-lasting Graves disease. Building of the TCR beta libraries involved iRepertoire HTBI primers and Arm-PCR of CDR3 regions. A single record per CDR3 protein comes from TCRdb applying MiXCR to the multiplex PCR reads. The profile shows approximately 540,000 distinct CDR3 sequences, around 13% of them singletons. Noted time point: newly diagnosed GD, antithyroid drugs for less than 3 months. Generation of the TCR library employed RNA extracted from PBMCs. A further study also used this sample, focusing on T cells in Graves' hyperthyroidism and ophthalmopathy.

The receptor was derived from a woman in her 30s with Graves disease. The sample was peripheral blood mononuclear cells (PBMCs), taken at new diagnosis, from a patient treated with antithyroid drugs.

This CDR3 reads CASSLLGGSYTEAFF. DNA for the CDR3: TGTGCCAGCAGCTTACTGGGGGGTTCGTACACTGAAGCTTTCTTT. The V and J genes are TRBV7-8 and TRBJ1-1; the D gene is possibly TRBD1 (5 bases). The germline CDR1 and CDR2 sequences are SGHVS and FQNEAQ. The germline V and J ends were trimmed by 2 bases and 3 bases, with 13 bases remaining between them. This CDR3 region has 15 residues.